Below are 9 T cell receptor beta chains sequenced from a single sample in a study of response to subunit inactivated influenza vaccine. MiXCR was run by TCRdb on the RT-PCR reads, yielding one entry per CDR3 protein. The profile shows hundreds of thousands of distinct CDR3 sequences, about 25% of them singletons. The material sequenced was CD4+ T cells sorted from PBMCs, taken 4 to 6 days after vaccination. The receptors shown here come from a man aged 50 or older who received an inactivated influenza vaccine.

V is TRBV4-2 and J is TRBJ2-2, with 8 bases that match TRBD2. This CDR3 contains 15 residues. Germline-derived CDR1 and CDR2 are LGHNA and YNFKEQ. The V and J ends lost 7 bases and 0 bases, in that order; junction bases with no gene match: 4. The CDR3 bases are TGTGCCAGCAACCCGGGAGGGACGAACACCGGGGAGCTGTTTTTT. Translation: CASNPGGTNTGELFF.

The V and J genes are TRBV7-9 and TRBJ2-7; D is possibly TRBD1 (6 bases). The CDR3 covers 16 residues. Germline CDR1 and CDR2: SEHNR and FQNEAQ (reference sequence). Trimming removed 4 bases at V and 3 bases at J, with 19 bases between. The CDR3 sequence: CASSSYRDRSFYEQYF. CDR3 nucleotide sequence: TGTGCCAGCAGCTCCTACAGGGACCGGTCCTTCTACGAGCAGTACTTC.

This clonotype has a handful of counts. J is TRBJ2-7 and V is TRBV5-4, with TRBD1 matching over 8 bases. Trimming cost V 5 bases and J 9 bases; bases outside gene matches: 10. There are 13 residues in the CDR3. CDR1 is SGHNT, CDR2 YYREEE, per germline (reference sequence). The CDR3 reads CASSSDRVPTQYF. The CDR3, as DNA: TGTGCCAGCAGTTCGGACAGGGTTCCGACGCAGTACTTC.

J is TRBJ2-2 and V is TRBV6-2 or TRBV6-3, with a possible D match to TRBD2 (6 bases). The V end was cut by 2 bases, the J end by 2 bases, with 12 bases between. CDR3 length: 16 amino acids. Per the germline V gene, CDR1 is MNHEY and CDR2 is SVGEGT. CDR3 sequence reads: CASSYPAGRNTGELFF. The DNA of the CDR3 is TGTGCCAGCAGTTACCCCGCGGGGCGCAACACCGGGGAGCTGTTTTTT.

The CDR3 here is CASSPRTDSSYNEQFF. For the CDR3, the DNA is TGTGCCAGCAGCCCACGGACAGATAGCTCCTACAATGAGCAGTTCTTC. The V gene is TRBV9, the J gene TRBJ2-1; maybe TRBD1 (6 bases). The V gene's germline CDR1 is SGDLS and CDR2 YYNGEE. Between the trimmed V and J ends, which lost 4 bases and 0 bases, there was a span of 14 bases. This CDR3 region has 16 residues.

As DNA, the CDR3 is TGTGCCAGCAGTTGGACTAGCGGGGTCACCGGGGAGCTGTTTTTT. It yields the protein CASSWTSGVTGELFF. V usage is TRBV12-3 or TRBV12-4 and J usage is TRBJ2-2; TRBD2 aligns across 12 bases. The CDR3 totals 15 residues. V lost 4 bases, J lost 4 bases, and 1 base stayed unmatched.

This clonotype was counted a few times. This rearrangement joins TRBV7-2 to TRBJ2-5; 9 nucleotides match TRBD2. This CDR3 has 17 amino acids. Germline-derived CDR1 and CDR2 are SGHTA and FQGNSA. Losses at the gene ends were 1 base for V and 5 bases for J; bases not matched to a gene: 11. This CDR3 reads CASSLVGLAGALETQYF. CDR3 nucleotides: TGTGCCAGCAGCTTAGTGGGGTTAGCGGGAGCCCTGGAGACCCAGTACTTC.

This clonotype appeared a few times. The genes are TRBV20-1 and TRBJ2-7; D may be TRBD2 (5 bases). CDR1 DFQATT and CDR2 SNEGSKA come from the germline V gene (reference sequence). Trimming removed 4 bases from V and 2 bases from J, with 12 bases in between. The CDR3 runs 13 residues. The CDR3 DNA follows: TGCAGTGCTATCGGGCAGGAGGCCTACGAGCAGTACTTC. Translating gives CSAIGQEAYEQYF.

The chain is built from TRBV7-2 and TRBJ1-2; TRBD1 might be the D (6 bases). This CDR3 spans 14 amino acids. The V and J ends lost 5 bases and 6 bases respectively, with 16 bases between them. Germline V CDR1 and CDR2: SGHTA, FQGNSA. CDR3 protein: CASSQRGRGNGYTF. In DNA, the CDR3 is TGTGCCAGCAGCCAAAGAGGAAGGGGGAATGGCTACACCTTC.